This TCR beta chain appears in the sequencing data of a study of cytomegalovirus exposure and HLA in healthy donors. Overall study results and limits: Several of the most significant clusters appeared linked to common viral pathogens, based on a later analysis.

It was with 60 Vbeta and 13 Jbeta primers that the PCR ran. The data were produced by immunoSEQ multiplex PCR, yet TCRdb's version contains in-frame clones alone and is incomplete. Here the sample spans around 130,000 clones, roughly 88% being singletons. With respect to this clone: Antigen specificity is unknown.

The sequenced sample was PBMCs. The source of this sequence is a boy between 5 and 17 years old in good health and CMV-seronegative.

The DNA of the CDR3 is TGTGCCAGCAGTGAACAGGGGTCCACTGAAGCTTTCTTT. This codes for CASSEQGSTEAFF. The chain combines TRBV27 with TRBJ1-1; 7 bases agree with TRBD1. Germline CDR1 MNHEY, CDR2 SMNVEV (reference sequence). CDR3 length equals 13 residues. The J segment lost 4 bases and the V segment lost 5 bases, leaving 4 bases of the junction unmatched.